This TCR beta chain was obtained from a study of cytomegalovirus exposure and HLA in healthy donors. Germline CDR1 and CDR2: PRHDT and FYEKMQ (reference sequence). V was shortened by 7 bases and J by 8 bases, with 20 bases between the two germline ends. This CDR3 contains 14 residues. The study ran its PCR with 60 Vbeta and 13 Jbeta primers. This table comes from immunoSEQ multiplex PCR, and its TCRdb copy is limited to in-frame clones, with some not included. The sample totals about 46,000 clones. Study results and caveats: TCR beta sequences numbering roughly 18,000 were associated with HLA alleles at 0.05 false discovery rate in a later analysis. Investigators reported around 150 TCR beta chains as tied to cytomegalovirus.

Of note for this clone: What it binds is not known.

The sequence came from a woman between 40 and 55 years old in good health and CMV-seronegative. The source material was PBMCs. This chain joins TRBV13 and TRBJ1-2, with a tentative D call TRBD1 (6 bases). CDR3 residues: CASKRSGGAAGYTF. CDR3 nucleotide sequence: TGTGCCAGCAAAAGATCTGGGGGCGCGGCCGGCTACACCTTC.